This entry features one T cell receptor (beta chain) sequence. Germline CDR1 reads SGHVS; CDR2 reads FQNEAQ. The trim removed 5 bases at V and 6 bases at J, leaving 22 bases unmatched. CDR3 length: 18 residues. This sample was taken from a study of blood T cell repertoires in COVID-19. Only in-frame clones appear in the TCRdb table, and some are missing; sequencing was by immunoSEQ multiplex PCR. The sample gives under 250,000 clones, approximately 83% of which show up once; 3.6% is in the top ten. The receptor comes from a woman aged 40 to 49 who had been exposed to COVID-19. The chain uses TRBV7-8 and TRBJ2-7, with 7 positions matching TRBD1. What was sequenced was PBMCs or T cells enriched from blood (not recorded which). For the CDR3, the DNA is TGTGCCAGCAGCATTAGGGGTTGGACAGGCGACACGCTGGGCGAGCAGTACTTC. Translating it yields CASSIRGWTGDTLGEQYF.